The 25 T cell receptor beta chains below come from one sample, sequenced in a study of OX40 agonist ivuxolimab in advanced cancers. Method: immunoSEQ multiplex PCR; TCRdb's copy keeps in-frame clones and lacks some. The data hold some 87,000 clones, with 80% to 95% observed a single time. The source was CD4+ or CD8+ T cells sorted from blood, collected in a trial of the OX40 agonist ivuxolimab. The receptors shown here come from an adult with an advanced solid tumor such as melanoma, head and neck, liver or kidney cancer.

This chain connects TRBV28 to TRBJ1-2, with 7 bases identical to TRBD1. V trimming: 2 bases; J trimming: 0 bases; junction bases outside the gene matches: 12. This CDR3 contains 18 residues. Germline V CDR1 and CDR2: MDHEN, SYDVKM. The CDR3 spells CASSLGGYGTATNYGYTF. The CDR3 region has the DNA TGTGCCAGCAGTTTAGGTGGTTACGGGACAGCCACTAACTATGGCTACACCTTC.

The chain employs TRBV7-2 and TRBJ1-4; D might be TRBD1 (6 bases). The germline V gene has CDR1 SGHTA and CDR2 FQGNSA. The V and J ends lost 1 base and 4 bases respectively, with 10 bases between them. The CDR3 loop spans 15 amino acids. Here the CDR3 DNA reads TGTGCCAGCAGCTTAGAGGGGGGGATTAATGAAAAACTGTTTTTT. It encodes CASSLEGGINEKLFF.

The rearrangement links TRBV11-3 to TRBJ1-4, with unresolved D. Germline V lookup: CDR1 SGHNT, CDR2 YENEEA. The CDR3 is 14 amino acids. V lost 5 bases and J 7 bases, leaving 14 bases between the germline ends. CDR3 coding DNA: TGTGCCAGCAGCCGGGGTGGTCCGGGTGAAAAACTGTTTTTT. Translation: CASSRGGPGEKLFF. Complete variable domain (other parts from reference TRBV11-3 and TRBJ1-4): EAGVVQSPRYKIIEKKQPVAFWCNPISGHNTLYWYLQNLGQGPELLIRYENEEAVDDSQLPKDRFSAERLKGVDSTLKIQPAELGDSAVYLCASSRGGPGEKLFFGSGTQLSVL.

CDR3 nucleotide sequence: TGTGCCAGCAGCGGACTAGCGGGAGGTTTAGCCTACAATGAGCAGTTCTTC. Protein product: CASSGLAGGLAYNEQFF. The chain uses TRBV14 and TRBJ2-1, with TRBD2 identical over 14 bases. Germline values: CDR1 SGHDN, CDR2 FVKESK. The CDR3 sequence is 17 residues long. J lost 2 bases, V lost 5 bases, and 5 bases had no gene match.

The V gene is TRBV10-3, the J gene TRBJ1-2, with no clear D. There are 13 residues in the CDR3. The V and J ends lost 3 bases and 7 bases respectively, with 12 bases between them. CDR1 ENHRY and CDR2 SYGVKD come from the germline V gene. The CDR3 DNA reads as TGTGCCATCAGTGACTACATGGGCAGTGGCTACACCTTC. Translating it yields CAISDYMGSGYTF.

The chain has TRBV7-2 and TRBJ1-1; possible D gene TRBD1, 6 bases. This CDR3 is built from 14 residues. The V gene lost 2 bases and the J gene lost 5 bases, with 12 bases spanning the gap. Germline CDR1 SGHTA, CDR2 FQGNSA. CDR3 sequence reads: CASSLSGGRTEAFF. Written as DNA, the CDR3 is TGTGCCAGCAGCTTAAGTGGGGGGCGGACTGAAGCTTTCTTT.

V and J are TRBV5-1 and TRBJ2-2; D unclear. The V and J ends lost 4 bases and 0 bases respectively, with 7 bases between them. Germline V lookup: CDR1 SGHRS, CDR2 YFSETQ. The CDR3 extends over 14 amino acids. The CDR3 here is CASSEQSNTGELFF. DNA of the CDR3: TGCGCCAGCAGCGAACAATCGAACACCGGGGAGCTGTTTTTT.

The table lists this clone with a count of one. The rearrangement uses TRBV19 and TRBJ2-7, with unresolved D. The CDR3 covers 13 residues. The V gene's germline CDR1 is LNHDA and CDR2 SQIVND (reference sequence). V dropped 4 bases and J dropped 4 bases, with 11 bases sitting between them. DNA for the CDR3: TGTGCCAGTAGTACTCCCCCCCTATACGAGCAGTACTTC. Its translation is CASSTPPLYEQYF.

V gene TRBV10-3 combines with J gene TRBJ1-1, with D hard to call. The germline V and J ends were trimmed by 6 bases and 4 bases, with 15 bases remaining between them. Germline lookup yields CDR1 ENHRY and CDR2 SYGVKD. The CDR3 is made up of 14 amino acids. CDR3 sequence (DNA): TGTGCCATCAGCACTCATAGGAGATTCACTGAAGCTTTCTTT. It translates to CAISTHRRFTEAFF.

CDR3 amino acids: CASSQRQGSETQYF. Here the CDR3 DNA reads TGCGCCAGCAGCCAGCGACAGGGTTCAGAGACCCAGTACTTC. This chain links TRBV5-1 with TRBJ2-5; 7 positions agree with TRBD1. The CDR3 spans 14 residues. CDR1 SGHRS and CDR2 YFSETQ come from the germline V gene. The J segment lost 4 bases and the V segment lost 4 bases, leaving 7 bases of the junction unmatched.

The chain couples TRBV28 to TRBJ1-1; TRBD1 matches at 9 bases. CDR1 MDHEN and CDR2 SYDVKM come from the germline V gene. This CDR3 region has 11 residues. After removal of 7 bases from V and 12 bases from J, the junction contained 6 bases not matched to a gene. The CDR3 DNA follows: TGTGCCAGCACCCAGGGACAGGGCCCTTTCTTT. Translation: CASTQGQGPFF. The full variable domain, completed using reference TRBV28 and TRBJ1-1, is DVKVTQSSRYLVKRTGEKVFLECVQDMDHENMFWYRQDPGLGLRLIYFSYDVKMKEKGDIPEGYSVSREKKERFSLILESASTNQTSMYLCASTQGQGPFFGQGTRLTVV.

The chain links TRBV5-8 to TRBJ2-2; TRBD2 matches at 7 bases. Germline trimming cut 0 bases from V and 8 bases from J; bases unmatched to any gene: 1. There are 13 residues in the CDR3. Germline CDR1 SGHTS, CDR2 YDEGEE. The CDR3 DNA reads as TGTGCCAGCAGCTTGGGCGGGAGAGGGGAGCTGTTTTTT. Its translation: CASSLGGRGELFF.

V gene TRBV10-1 combines with J gene TRBJ2-5; D unresolved. Germline V gene data show CDR1 as WNHNN and CDR2 as SYGVQD (reference sequence). Between the trimmed V and J ends, which lost 3 bases and 7 bases, there was a span of 12 bases. CDR3 size: 13 residues. For the CDR3, the DNA is TGCGCCAGCAGTGATGGGCAGTACGGGACCCAGTACTTC. It translates to CASSDGQYGTQYF.

The J gene is TRBJ2-1, the V gene TRBV11-3, with a weak D call TRBD1 (6 bases). The CDR3 sequence is 15 residues long. CDR1 and CDR2 (germline): SGHNT, YENEEA. The V end was cut by 0 bases, the J end by 3 bases, with 9 bases between. CDR3 DNA: TGTGCCAGCAGCTTAGAAGCAGGGGTCTACAATGAGCAGTTCTTC. The encoded protein is CASSLEAGVYNEQFF.

The chain links TRBV7-8 to TRBJ2-5; D gene ambiguous. CDR3 length: 14 amino acids. V was pared by 0 bases and J by 4 bases, with 9 bases between. Germline CDR1 and CDR2: SGHVS and FQNEAQ. The CDR3 protein is CASSLARHVETQYF. The DNA for the CDR3 is TGTGCCAGCAGCTTAGCCAGGCACGTAGAGACCCAGTACTTC.

This chain joins TRBV28 and TRBJ1-4; a weak D match, TRBD1 (5 bases). CDR3 length equals 16 residues. Trimming stripped 3 bases from V and 2 bases from J, with 13 bases between. Germline assignment: CDR1 MDHEN and CDR2 SYDVKM. The CDR3 reads CASSLAHGATNEKLFF. CDR3 nucleotide sequence: TGTGCCAGCAGTTTGGCCCACGGGGCCACTAATGAAAAACTGTTTTTT. The whole variable domain, remainder taken from reference TRBV28 and TRBJ1-4, is DVKVTQSSRYLVKRTGEKVFLECVQDMDHENMFWYRQDPGLGLRLIYFSYDVKMKEKGDIPEGYSVSREKKERFSLILESASTNQTSMYLCASSLAHGATNEKLFFGSGTQLSVL.

V is TRBV14 and J is TRBJ2-2; TRBD2 matches 9 bases. J gave up 7 bases and V 3 bases, and 9 bases lay outside the gene matches. Germline CDR1 and CDR2: SGHDN and FVKESK. This CDR3 is built from 16 residues. The CDR3 DNA reads as TGTGCCAGCAGCCAGACTAGCGGTCATGGGGGCGGGGAGCTGTTTTTT. Translating it yields CASSQTSGHGGGELFF.

The sample holds one count of this clone. This chain joins TRBV5-6 and TRBJ1-2; tentative D call: TRBD1 (6 bases). The germline CDR1 and CDR2 sequences are SGHDT and YYEEEE. V dropped 5 bases and J dropped 4 bases, with 18 bases sitting between them. The length of the CDR3 is 15 residues. CDR3 bases: TGTGCCAGCAGGGGCGAGGGGGAAGGGTCCTATGGCTACACCTTC. Residues: CASRGEGEGSYGYTF.

This chain uses TRBV18 with TRBJ1-1; D gene unclear. Germline CDR1 KGHSH, CDR2 LQKENI. The CDR3 has 14 amino acids. V shed 2 bases and J shed 1 base, with 8 bases lying between them. The CDR3 here is CASSPTAENTEAFF. Here the CDR3 DNA reads TGTGCCAGCTCACCAACGGCAGAGAACACTGAAGCTTTCTTT.

The CDR3 bases are TGTGCCAGCGGCAGGGCTAGCGGGACGGAGACCCAGTACTTC. This translates into CASGRASGTETQYF. The chain joins TRBV27 to TRBJ2-5, with 9 bases matching TRBD2. V shed 8 bases and J 5 bases; nucleotides not matched to a gene: 9. The CDR3 is 14 residues long. The germline CDR1 and CDR2 sequences are MNHEY and SMNVEV (reference sequence).

The rearrangement joins TRBV28 to TRBJ2-6; 9 positions match TRBD1. CDR1 and CDR2 from the germline V gene are MDHEN and SYDVKM. CDR3 length: 15 amino acids. V dropped 10 bases and J dropped 3; count of bases not matched to a gene: 7. CDR3 DNA: TGTGCCACCTACAGGGGGCGAAATGGGGCCAACGTCCTGACTTTC. Its protein is CATYRGRNGANVLTF.

The chain couples TRBV11-3 to TRBJ2-7; D might be TRBD1 or TRBD2, each matching 5 bases. Trimming pared 1 base from V and 6 bases from J, leaving 13 bases between. CDR3 size: 14 residues. Germline V gene lookup returns CDR1 SGHNT and CDR2 YENEEA. Written as DNA, the CDR3 is TGTGCCAGCAGCTTAGTAGGGGACGTGAGCGAGCAGTACTTC. Protein product: CASSLVGDVSEQYF.

V and J are TRBV7-2 and TRBJ2-7; no firm D call. This CDR3 has 16 amino acids. Germline CDR1 reads SGHTA; CDR2 reads FQGNSA. With 1 base removed from V and 5 bases from J, the gap between germline ends came to 18 bases. CDR3: CASSLVGGGLDHEQYF. The CDR3 coding sequence is TGTGCCAGCAGCTTAGTAGGTGGCGGCTTGGACCACGAGCAGTACTTC.

The genes are TRBV4-2 and TRBJ2-7; TRBD1 aligns across 7 bases. The ends lost 4 bases at V and 0 bases at J; junction bases unmatched: 9. In germline, CDR1 is LGHNA, CDR2 YNFKEQ. The CDR3 is 16 residues long. This CDR3 is CASSPGGRGYSYEQYF. CDR3 DNA sequence: TGTGCCAGCAGCCCAGGGGGTCGAGGGTACTCCTACGAGCAGTACTTC.

The CDR3 loop is CASSLAWRGRVEQYF. The DNA of the CDR3 is TGTGCCAGCAGCTTAGCTTGGCGAGGGAGGGTCGAGCAGTACTTC. The J gene is TRBJ2-7, the V gene TRBV7-9, with 7 bases fitting TRBD2. J lost 6 bases, V lost 0 bases, and 8 bases had no gene match. The CDR3 covers 15 residues. CDR1 is SEHNR, CDR2 FQNEAQ, per germline (reference sequence).